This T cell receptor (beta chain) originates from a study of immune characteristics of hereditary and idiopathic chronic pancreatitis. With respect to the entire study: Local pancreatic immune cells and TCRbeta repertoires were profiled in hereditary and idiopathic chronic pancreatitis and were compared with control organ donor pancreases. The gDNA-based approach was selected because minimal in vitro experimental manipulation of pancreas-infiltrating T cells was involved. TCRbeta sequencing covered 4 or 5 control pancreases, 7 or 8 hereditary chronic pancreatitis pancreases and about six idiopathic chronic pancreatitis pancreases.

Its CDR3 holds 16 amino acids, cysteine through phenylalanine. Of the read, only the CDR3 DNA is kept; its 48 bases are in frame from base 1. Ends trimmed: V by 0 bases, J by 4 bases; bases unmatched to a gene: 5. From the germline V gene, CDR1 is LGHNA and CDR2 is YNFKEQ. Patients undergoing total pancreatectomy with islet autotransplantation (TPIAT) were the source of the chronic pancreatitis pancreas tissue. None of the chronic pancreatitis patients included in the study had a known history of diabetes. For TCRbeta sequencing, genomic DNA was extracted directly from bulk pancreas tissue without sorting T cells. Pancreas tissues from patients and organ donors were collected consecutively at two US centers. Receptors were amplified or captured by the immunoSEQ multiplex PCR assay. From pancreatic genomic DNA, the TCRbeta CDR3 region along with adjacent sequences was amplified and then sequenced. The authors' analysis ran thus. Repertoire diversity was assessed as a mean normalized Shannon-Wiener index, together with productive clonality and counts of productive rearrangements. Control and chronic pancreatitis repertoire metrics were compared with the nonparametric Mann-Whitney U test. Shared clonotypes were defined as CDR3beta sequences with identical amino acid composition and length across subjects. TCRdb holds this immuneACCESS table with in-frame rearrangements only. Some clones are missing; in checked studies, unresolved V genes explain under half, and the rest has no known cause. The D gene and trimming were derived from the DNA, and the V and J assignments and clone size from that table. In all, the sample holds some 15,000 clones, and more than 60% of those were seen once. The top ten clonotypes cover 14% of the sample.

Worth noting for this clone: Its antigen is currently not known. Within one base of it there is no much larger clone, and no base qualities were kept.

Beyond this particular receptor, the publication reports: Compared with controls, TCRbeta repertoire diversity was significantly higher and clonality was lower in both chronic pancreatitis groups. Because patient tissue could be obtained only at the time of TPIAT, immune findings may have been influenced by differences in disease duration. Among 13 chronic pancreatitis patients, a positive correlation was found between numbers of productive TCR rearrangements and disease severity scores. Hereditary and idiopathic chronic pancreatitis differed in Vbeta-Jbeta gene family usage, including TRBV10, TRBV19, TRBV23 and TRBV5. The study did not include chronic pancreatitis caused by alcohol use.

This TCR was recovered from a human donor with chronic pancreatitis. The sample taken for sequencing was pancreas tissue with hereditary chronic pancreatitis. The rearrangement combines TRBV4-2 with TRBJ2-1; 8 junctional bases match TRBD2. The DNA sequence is TGTGCCAGCAGCCAAGATGGGGCTAGCGGGTACAATGAGCAGTTCTTC. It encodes CASSQDGASGYNEQFF.